One sample yielded the 3 T cell receptor beta chains listed below, sequenced in a study of T cell responses to AZD1222 COVID-19 vaccine. Assay: immunoSEQ multiplex PCR; the TCRdb copy retains only in-frame clones and omits some. Here the sample spans roughly 120,000 clones, roughly 92% being singletons. Sequenced material: peripheral blood, taken 28 days after the second AZD1222 dose. These receptors all stem from an adult who received the AZD1222 COVID-19 vaccine.

The chain joins TRBV28 to TRBJ2-5, with D unclear. V was shortened by 6 bases and J by 1 base, with 12 bases between the two germline ends. Germline V gene data show CDR1 as MDHEN and CDR2 as SYDVKM. The CDR3 spans 14 residues. The DNA for the CDR3 is TGTGCCAGCAGCCGTCCGAGGCCCCAAGAGACCCAGTACTTC. Translation gives CASSRPRPQETQYF.

J is TRBJ2-4 and V is TRBV3-1 (or the pseudogene TRBV3-2); TRBD1 aligns across 7 bases. The length of the CDR3 is 15 residues. V gave up 11 bases and J gave up 0 bases; unmatched junction bases: 10. Per the germline V gene, CDR1 is LGHDT and CDR2 is YNNKEL (reference sequence). The DNA for the CDR3 is TGTGCCGGAAAGACAGGGACGGGAGCCAAAAACATTCAGTACTTC. Protein sequence: CAGKTGTGAKNIQYF.

The rearrangement uses TRBV19 and TRBJ1-5; D is uncertain. The germline gives CDR1 LNHDA, CDR2 SQIVND (reference sequence). V lost 1 base and J lost 3, with 4 bases in between. The CDR3 covers 13 residues. CDR3 nucleotide sequence: TGTGCCAGTAGTATAGCAGACAATCAGCCCCAGCATTTT. Encoded protein: CASSIADNQPQHF.